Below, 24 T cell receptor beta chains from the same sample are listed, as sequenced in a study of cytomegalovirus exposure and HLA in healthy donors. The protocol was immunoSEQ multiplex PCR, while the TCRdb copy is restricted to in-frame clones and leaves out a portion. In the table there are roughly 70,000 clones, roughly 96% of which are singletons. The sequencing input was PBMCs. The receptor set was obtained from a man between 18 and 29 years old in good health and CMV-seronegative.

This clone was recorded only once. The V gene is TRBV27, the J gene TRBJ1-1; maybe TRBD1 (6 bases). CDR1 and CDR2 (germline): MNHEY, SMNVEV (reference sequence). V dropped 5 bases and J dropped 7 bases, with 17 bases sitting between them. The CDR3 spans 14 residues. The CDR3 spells CASSPVGQRDEAFF. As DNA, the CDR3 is TGTGCCAGCAGTCCTGTCGGACAGCGGGATGAAGCTTTCTTT.

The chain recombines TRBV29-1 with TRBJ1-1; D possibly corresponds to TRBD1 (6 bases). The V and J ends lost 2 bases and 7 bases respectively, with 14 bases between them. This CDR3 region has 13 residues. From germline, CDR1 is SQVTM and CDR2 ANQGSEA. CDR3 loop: CSVERTGYGEAFF. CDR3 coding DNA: TGCAGCGTTGAAAGAACAGGGTACGGTGAAGCTTTCTTT.

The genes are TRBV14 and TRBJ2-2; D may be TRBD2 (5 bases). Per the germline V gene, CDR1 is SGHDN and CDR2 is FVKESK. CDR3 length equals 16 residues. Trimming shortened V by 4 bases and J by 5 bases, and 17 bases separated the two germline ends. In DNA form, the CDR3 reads TGTGCCAGCAGCCCTATCGGACGGGGTGAGACCGGGGAGCTGTTTTTT. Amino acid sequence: CASSPIGRGETGELFF. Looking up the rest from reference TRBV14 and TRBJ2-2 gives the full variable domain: EAGVTQFPSHSVIEKGQTVTLRCDPISGHDNLYWYRRVMGKEIKFLLHFVKESKQDESGMPNNRFLAERTGGTYSTLKVQPAELEDSGVYFCASSPIGRGETGELFFGEGSRLTVL.

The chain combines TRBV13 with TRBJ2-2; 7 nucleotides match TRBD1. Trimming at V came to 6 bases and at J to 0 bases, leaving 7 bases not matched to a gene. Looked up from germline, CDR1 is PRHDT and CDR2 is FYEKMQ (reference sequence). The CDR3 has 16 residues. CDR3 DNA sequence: TGTGCCAGCAGTTGGACCGGGACAGCGAACACCGGGGAGCTGTTTTTT. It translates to CASSWTGTANTGELFF.

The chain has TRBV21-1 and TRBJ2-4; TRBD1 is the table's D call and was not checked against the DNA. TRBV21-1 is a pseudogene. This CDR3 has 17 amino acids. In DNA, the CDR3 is TGTGCCAGCAGGGACAGGGTCACGCAGGTAGCCAAAAACATTCAGTACTTC. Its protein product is CASRDRVTQVAKNIQYF.

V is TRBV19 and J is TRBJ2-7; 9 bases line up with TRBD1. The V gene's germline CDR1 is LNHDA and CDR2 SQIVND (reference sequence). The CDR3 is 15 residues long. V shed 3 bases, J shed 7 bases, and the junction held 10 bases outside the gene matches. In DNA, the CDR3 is TGTGCCAGTAGTATGACGGCGGGACAGGGTCGGGAGCAGTACTTC. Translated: CASSMTAGQGREQYF.

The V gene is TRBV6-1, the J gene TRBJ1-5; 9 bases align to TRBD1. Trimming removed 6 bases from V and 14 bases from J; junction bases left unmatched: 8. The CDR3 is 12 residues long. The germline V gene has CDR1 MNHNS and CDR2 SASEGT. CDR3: CASSAPGQGEHF. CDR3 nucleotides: TGTGCCAGCAGCGCTCCGGGACAGGGCGAGCATTTT.

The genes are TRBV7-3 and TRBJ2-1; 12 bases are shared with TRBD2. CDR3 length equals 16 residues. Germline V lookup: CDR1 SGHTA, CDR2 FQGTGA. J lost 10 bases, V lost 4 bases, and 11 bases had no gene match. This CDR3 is CASSSSRLAGAGEQFF. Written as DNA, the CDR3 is TGTGCCAGCAGCTCCTCCCGACTAGCGGGAGCGGGGGAGCAGTTCTTC.

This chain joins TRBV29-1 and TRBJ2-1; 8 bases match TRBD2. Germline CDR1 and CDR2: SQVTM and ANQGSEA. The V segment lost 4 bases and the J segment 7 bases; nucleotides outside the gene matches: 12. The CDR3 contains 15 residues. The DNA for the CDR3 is TGCAGCGTTGGGAAAGCGGGAGTCCCTGGAAATGAGCAGTTCTTC. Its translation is CSVGKAGVPGNEQFF.

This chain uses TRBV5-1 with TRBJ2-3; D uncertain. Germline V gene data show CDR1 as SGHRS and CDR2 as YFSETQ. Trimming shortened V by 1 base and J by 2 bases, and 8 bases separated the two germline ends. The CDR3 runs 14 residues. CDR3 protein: CASSLLLPTDTQYF. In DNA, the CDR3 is TGCGCCAGCAGCTTGTTACTTCCCACAGATACGCAGTATTTT.

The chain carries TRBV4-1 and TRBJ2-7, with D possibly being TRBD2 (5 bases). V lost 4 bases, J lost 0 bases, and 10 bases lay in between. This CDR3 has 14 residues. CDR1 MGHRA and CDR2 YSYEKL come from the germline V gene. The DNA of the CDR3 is TGCGCCAGCAGCCTTGGACGGGACTCCTACGAGCAGTACTTC. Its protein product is CASSLGRDSYEQYF.

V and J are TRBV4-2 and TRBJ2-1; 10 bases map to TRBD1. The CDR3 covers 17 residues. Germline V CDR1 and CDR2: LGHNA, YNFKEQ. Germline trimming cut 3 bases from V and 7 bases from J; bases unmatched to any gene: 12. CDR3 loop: CASSHVGQGGSWNEQFF. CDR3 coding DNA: TGTGCCAGCAGCCACGTCGGACAGGGGGGTTCGTGGAATGAGCAGTTCTTC.

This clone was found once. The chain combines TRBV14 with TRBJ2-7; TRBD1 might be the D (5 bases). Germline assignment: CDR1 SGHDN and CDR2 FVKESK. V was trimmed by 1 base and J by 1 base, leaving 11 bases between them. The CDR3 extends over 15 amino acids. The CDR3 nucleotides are TGTGCCAGCAGCCAAGCCCGACAGCTATCCTACGAGCAGTACTTC. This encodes CASSQARQLSYEQYF.

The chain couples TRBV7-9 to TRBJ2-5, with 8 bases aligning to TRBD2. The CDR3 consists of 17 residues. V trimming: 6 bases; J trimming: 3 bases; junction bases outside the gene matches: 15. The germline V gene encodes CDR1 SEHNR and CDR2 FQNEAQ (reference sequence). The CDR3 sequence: CASSFGDAGGEEETQYF. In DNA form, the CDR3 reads TGTGCCAGCAGTTTTGGGGACGCGGGGGGAGAAGAAGAGACCCAGTACTTC.

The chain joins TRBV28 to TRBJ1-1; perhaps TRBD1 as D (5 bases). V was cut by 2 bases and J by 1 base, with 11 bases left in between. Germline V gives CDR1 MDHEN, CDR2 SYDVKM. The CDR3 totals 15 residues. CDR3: CASSLQARANTEAFF. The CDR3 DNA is TGTGCCAGCAGTTTACAGGCCAGGGCGAACACTGAAGCTTTCTTT.

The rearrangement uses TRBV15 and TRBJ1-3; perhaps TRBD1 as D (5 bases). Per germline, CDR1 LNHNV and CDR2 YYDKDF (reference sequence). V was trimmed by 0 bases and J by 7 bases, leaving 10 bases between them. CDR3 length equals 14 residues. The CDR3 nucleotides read TGTGCCACCAGCAGAGAAGGGGCAAAGAACACCATATATTTT. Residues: CATSREGAKNTIYF.

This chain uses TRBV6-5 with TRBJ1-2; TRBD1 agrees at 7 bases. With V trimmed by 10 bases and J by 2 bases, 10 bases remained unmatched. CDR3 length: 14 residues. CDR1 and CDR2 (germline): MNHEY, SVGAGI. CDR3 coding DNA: TGTGCCACCAAGGGTACAGGGGCCAACTATGGCTACACCTTC. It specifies CATKGTGANYGYTF.

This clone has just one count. The CDR3 loop is CASSLPGTDTQYF. In nucleotides, the CDR3 is TGTGCCAGCAGCTTACCGGGCACAGATACGCAGTATTTT. This chain uses TRBV7-2 with TRBJ2-3; D is unresolved. In germline, CDR1 is SGHTA, CDR2 FQGNSA. The V and J ends lost 2 bases and 1 base respectively, with 4 bases between them. This CDR3 comprises 13 residues.

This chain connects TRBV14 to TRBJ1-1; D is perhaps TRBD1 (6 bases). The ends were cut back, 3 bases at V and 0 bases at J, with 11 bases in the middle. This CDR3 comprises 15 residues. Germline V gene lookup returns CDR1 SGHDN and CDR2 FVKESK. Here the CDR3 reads CASSHVGQLNTEAFF. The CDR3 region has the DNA TGTGCCAGCAGCCACGTCGGACAGTTGAACACTGAAGCTTTCTTT.

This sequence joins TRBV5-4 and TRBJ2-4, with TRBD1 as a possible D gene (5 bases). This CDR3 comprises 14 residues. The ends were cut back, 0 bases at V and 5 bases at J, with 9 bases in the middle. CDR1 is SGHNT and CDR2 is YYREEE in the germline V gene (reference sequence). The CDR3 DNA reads TGTGCCAGCAGCTTGGGGGGCCTGGAAAACATTCAGTACTTC. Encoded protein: CASSLGGLENIQYF.

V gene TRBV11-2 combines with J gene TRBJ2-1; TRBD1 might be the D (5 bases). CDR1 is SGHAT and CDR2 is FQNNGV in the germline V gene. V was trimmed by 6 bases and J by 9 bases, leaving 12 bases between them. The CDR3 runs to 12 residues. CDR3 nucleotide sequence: TGTGCCAGCAGACCGCAGGGTGGTGAGCAGTTCTTC. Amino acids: CASRPQGGEQFF.

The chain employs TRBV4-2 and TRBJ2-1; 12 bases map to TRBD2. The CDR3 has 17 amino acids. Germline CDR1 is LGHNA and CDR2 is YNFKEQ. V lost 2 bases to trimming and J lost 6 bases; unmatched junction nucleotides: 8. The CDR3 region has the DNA TGTGCCAGCAGCCAACCCCTAGCGGGAGGGGACAGCAATGAGCAGTTCTTC. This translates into CASSQPLAGGDSNEQFF.

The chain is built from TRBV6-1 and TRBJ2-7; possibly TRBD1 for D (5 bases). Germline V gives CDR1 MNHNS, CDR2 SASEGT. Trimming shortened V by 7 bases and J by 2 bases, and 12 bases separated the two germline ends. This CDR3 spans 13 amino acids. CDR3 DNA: TGTGCCAGCAAACTCGGACAACCCTACGAGCAGTACTTC. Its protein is CASKLGQPYEQYF.

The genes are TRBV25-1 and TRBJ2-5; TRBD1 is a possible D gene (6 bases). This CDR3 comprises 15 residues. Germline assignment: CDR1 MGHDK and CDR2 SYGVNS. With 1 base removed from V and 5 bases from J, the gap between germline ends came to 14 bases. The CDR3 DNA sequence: TGTGCCAGCAGTGAATGGAGTACAGGGTTGGAGACCCAGTACTTC. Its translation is CASSEWSTGLETQYF.